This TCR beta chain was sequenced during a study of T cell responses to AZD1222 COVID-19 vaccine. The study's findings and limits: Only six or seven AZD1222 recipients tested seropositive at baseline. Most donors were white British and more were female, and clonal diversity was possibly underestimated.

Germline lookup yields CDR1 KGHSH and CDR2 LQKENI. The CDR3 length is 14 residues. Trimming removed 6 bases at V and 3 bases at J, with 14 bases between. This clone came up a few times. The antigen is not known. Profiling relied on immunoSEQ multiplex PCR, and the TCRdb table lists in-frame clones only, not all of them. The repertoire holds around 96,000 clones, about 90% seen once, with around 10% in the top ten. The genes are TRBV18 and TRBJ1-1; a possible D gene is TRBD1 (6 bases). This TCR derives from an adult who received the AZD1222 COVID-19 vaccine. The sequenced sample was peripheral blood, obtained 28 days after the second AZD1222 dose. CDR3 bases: TGTGCCAGCTCCCACAGACAGGACCACACTGAAGCTTTCTTT. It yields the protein CASSHRQDHTEAFF.